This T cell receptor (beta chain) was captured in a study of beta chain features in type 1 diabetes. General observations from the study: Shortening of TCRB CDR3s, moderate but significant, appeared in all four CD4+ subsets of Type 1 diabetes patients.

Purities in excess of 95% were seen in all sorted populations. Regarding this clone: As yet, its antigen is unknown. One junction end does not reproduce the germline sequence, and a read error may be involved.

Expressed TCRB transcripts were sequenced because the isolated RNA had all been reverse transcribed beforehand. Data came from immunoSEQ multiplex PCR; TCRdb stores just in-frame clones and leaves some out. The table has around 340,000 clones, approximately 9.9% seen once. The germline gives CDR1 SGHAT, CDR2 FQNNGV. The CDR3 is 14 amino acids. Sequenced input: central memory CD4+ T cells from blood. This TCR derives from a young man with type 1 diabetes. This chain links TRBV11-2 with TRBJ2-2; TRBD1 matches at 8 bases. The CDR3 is CASSLGDRGGKLFF. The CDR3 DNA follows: TGTGCCAGCAGCCTTGGAGACAGGGGCGGGAAGCTGTTTTTT.